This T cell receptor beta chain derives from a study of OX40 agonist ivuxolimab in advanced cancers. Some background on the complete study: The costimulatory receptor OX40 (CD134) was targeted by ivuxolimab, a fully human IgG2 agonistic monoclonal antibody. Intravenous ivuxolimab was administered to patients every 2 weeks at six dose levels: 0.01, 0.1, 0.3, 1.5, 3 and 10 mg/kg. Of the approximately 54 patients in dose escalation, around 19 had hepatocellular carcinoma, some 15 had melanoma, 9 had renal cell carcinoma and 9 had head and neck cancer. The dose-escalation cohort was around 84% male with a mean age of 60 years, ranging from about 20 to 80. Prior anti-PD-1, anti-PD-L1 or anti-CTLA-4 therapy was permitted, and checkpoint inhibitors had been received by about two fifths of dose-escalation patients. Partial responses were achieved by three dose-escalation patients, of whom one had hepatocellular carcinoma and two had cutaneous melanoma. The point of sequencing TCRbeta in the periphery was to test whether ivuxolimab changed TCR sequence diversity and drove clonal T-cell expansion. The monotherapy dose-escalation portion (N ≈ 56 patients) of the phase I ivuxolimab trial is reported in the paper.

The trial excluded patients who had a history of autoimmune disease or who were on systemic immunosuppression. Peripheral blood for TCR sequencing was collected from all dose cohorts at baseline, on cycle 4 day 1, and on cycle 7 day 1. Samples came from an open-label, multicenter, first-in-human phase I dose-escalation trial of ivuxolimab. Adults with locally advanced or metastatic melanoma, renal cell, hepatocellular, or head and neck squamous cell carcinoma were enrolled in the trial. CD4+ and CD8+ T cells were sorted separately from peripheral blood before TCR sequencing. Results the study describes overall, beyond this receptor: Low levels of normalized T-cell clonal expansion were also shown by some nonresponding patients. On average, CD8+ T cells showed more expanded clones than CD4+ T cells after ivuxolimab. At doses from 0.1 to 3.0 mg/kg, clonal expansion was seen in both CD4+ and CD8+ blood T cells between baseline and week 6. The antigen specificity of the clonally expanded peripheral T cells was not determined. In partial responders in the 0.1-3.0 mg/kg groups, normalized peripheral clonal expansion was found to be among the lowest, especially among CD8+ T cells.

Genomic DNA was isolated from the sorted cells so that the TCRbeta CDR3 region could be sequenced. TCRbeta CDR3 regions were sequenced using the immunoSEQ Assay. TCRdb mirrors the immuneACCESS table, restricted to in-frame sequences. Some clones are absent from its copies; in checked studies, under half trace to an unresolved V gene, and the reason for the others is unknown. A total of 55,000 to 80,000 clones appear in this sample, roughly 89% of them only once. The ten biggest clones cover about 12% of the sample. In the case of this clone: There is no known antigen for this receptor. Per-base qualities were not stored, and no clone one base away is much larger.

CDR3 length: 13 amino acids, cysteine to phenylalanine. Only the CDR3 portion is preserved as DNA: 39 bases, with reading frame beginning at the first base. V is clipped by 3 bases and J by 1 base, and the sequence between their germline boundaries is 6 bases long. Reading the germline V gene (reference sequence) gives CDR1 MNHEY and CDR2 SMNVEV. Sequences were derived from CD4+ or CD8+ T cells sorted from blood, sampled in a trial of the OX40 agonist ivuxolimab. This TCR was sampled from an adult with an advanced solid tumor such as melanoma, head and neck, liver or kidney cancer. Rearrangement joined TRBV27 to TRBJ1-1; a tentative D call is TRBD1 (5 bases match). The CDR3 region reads CASSFGGNTEAFF. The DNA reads TGTGCCAGCAGTTTTGGGGGGAACACTGAAGCTTTCTTT.